The sequence of this T cell receptor beta chain was determined in a study of control samples from healthy donors and cancer patients. Clones were read by immunoSEQ multiplex PCR, and TCRdb kept only the in-frame ones, dropping some. This table holds around 30,000 clones, approximately 90% found once. Germline V gives CDR1 MRHNA, CDR2 SNTAGT. The V and J ends lost 8 bases and 5 bases, in that order; junction bases with no gene match: 9. The CDR3 runs to 16 residues. This chain connects TRBV6-4 to TRBJ2-2, with 12 bases that match TRBD2. The clonotype originates from a man aged 45-65 years with lung cancer. Sequencing was performed on PBMCs. The CDR3 DNA is TGTGCCAGCTCTAGCGGGGGGGCCGGGGGGACCGGGGAGCTGTTTTTT. Translating it yields CASSSGGAGGTGELFF.